The clone carrying this T cell receptor beta chain was recorded many times. The entry originates in a study of T cells in Graves' hyperthyroidism and ophthalmopathy. Germline CDR1 and CDR2: SGHRS and YFSETQ. V was clipped by 0 bases and J by 0 bases; unmatched bases: 4. The CDR3 has 16 amino acids. TCR beta CDR3 regions were amplified from RNA. First-round RT-PCR with HTBI primers amplified the TCR CDR3 region. TCRdb reanalysed the multiplex PCR reads using MiXCR and keeps one entry per CDR3 protein. The data hold about 360,000 distinct CDR3 sequences, with roughly 13% observed a single time. The clonotype comes from a woman aged 18-29 years with Graves' hyperthyroidism. The sequenced sample consisted of blood. The rearrangement uses TRBV5-1 and TRBJ2-5, with 8 bases identical to TRBD2. The chain's CDR3 is CASSLDILADQETQYF. The CDR3 coding sequence is TGCGCCAGCAGCTTGGATATACTAGCGGACCAAGAGACCCAGTACTTC.